This T cell receptor (beta chain) derives from a study of shared clonotypes between healthy human individuals. V lost 0 bases and J lost 2, with 7 bases in between. The CDR3 is 14 residues long. From germline, CDR1 is LGHNA and CDR2 YNFKEQ. Positively selected for CCR7, the CD45RO-negative cells used as naive CD8 cells excluded terminally differentiated effector memory CD45RA+ cells. TCRdb's copy holds only in-frame clones and misses some; the assay was immunoSEQ multiplex PCR. This table has roughly 2.1 million clones, just over 90% appearing once. The specimen sequenced was naive CD8+ T cells from PBMCs. The TCR was taken from a man aged 18 to 35 in good health. Some clones in this sample may be carry-over from other donors' samples. The chain has TRBV4-2 and TRBJ1-2; D may be TRBD1 (5 bases). CDR3 nucleotide sequence: TGTGCCAGCAGCCAAGATCCAGGGAACTATGGCTACACCTTC. Translated, it gives CASSQDPGNYGYTF.